This T cell receptor beta chain was sequenced during a study of PD-1 blockade in classical Hodgkin lymphoma. For the study at large: Once every 2 weeks, patients received intravenous nivolumab at 3 mg/kg.

Time point noted: cycle 4 day 1 (C4D1), after less than 7 weeks of nivolumab. Brentuximab vedotin exposure varied among the patients, all of whom had relapsed after autologous stem cell transplantation. Magnetic negative selection purified CD4+ T cells from thawed PBMCs. Classification of best responses gave complete response, partial response or progressive disease. From germline, CDR1 is SGHVS and CDR2 FNYEAQ. Trimming shortened V by 1 base and J by 3 bases, and 5 bases separated the two germline ends. The CDR3 runs to 13 residues. Remarks on this clone: The antigen is undetermined.

Produced via immunoSEQ multiplex PCR; TCRdb's table is partial and in-frame only. This table holds roughly 29,000 clones, more than 70% found once. Broader study findings: Partial responders and progressors had significantly lower baseline TCR diversity. Among the patients, those starting nivolumab under 1 year after ASCT were excluded.

The specimen comprised CD4+ T cells from blood, sampled before the fourth cycle of nivolumab. The V and J genes are TRBV7-6 and TRBJ2-3; D is unclear. The receptor's source is a human donor with classical Hodgkin lymphoma. The CDR3 DNA reads TGTGCCAGCAGCTTAGGGGGAACAGATACGCAGTATTTT. Residues: CASSLGGTDTQYF.